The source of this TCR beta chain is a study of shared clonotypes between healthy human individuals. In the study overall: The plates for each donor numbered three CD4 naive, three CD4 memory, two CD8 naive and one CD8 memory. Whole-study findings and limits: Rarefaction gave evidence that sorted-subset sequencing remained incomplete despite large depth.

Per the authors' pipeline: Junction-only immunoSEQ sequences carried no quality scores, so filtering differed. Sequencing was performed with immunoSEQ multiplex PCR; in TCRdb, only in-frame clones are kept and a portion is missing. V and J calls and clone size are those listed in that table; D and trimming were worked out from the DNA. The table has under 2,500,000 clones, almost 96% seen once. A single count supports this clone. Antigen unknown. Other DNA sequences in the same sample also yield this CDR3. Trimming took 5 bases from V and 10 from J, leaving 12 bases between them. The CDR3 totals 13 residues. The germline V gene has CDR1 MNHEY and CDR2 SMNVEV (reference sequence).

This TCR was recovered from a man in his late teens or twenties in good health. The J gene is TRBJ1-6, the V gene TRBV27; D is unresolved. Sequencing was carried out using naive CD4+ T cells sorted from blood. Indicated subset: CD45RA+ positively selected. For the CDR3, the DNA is TGTGCCAGCAGTACGACGGGAGGCTCACCCCTCCACTTT. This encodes CASSTTGGSPLHF.